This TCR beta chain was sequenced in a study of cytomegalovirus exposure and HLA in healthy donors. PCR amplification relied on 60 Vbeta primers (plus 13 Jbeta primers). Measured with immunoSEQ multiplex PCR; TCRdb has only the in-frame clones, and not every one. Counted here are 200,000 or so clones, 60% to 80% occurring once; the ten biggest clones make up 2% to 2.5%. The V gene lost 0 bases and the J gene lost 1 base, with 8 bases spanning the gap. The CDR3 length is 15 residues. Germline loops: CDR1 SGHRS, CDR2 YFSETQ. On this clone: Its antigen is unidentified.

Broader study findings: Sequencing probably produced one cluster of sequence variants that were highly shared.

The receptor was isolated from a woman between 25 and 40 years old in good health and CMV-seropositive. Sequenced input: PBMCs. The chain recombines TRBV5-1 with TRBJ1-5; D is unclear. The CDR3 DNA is TGCGCCAGCAGCTTGGTTCCCGAGAGCAATCAGCCCCAGCATTTT. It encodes CASSLVPESNQPQHF.